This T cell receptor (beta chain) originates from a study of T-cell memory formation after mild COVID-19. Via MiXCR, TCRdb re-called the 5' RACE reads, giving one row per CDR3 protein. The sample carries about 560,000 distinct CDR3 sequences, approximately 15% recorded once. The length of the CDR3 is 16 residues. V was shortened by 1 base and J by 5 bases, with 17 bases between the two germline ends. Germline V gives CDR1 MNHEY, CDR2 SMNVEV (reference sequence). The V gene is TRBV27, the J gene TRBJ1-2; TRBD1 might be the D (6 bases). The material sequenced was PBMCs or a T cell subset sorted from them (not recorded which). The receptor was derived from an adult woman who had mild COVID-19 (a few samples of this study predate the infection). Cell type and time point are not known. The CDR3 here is CASSLWAPGAGYGYTF. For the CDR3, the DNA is TGTGCCAGCAGTTTATGGGCGCCAGGGGCAGGGTATGGCTACACCTTC.